This TCR beta chain was sequenced in a study of blood T cell repertoires in COVID-19. The CDR3 is 14 residues long. V was clipped by 3 bases and J by 8 bases, with 16 bases between them. The V gene's germline CDR1 is LNHDA and CDR2 SQIVND (reference sequence). The age range of participants was about 18 to 90 years, with residence in about 25 US areas. Original processing methods: The assay estimated nucleated cells by amplifying reference gene primers. Generated by immunoSEQ multiplex PCR, the TCRdb table keeps only in-frame clones and is missing some. That table is the source of V, J and clone size, and D and trimming were worked out from the DNA. This table holds roughly 200,000 clones, about nine tenths found once.

Material: PBMCs or T cells enriched from blood (not recorded which). The chain links TRBV19 to TRBJ1-2; D might be TRBD1 (6 bases). This TCR was recovered from a woman between 25 and 40 years old who had recovered from COVID-19. CDR3: CASSIGGRGRGYTF. CDR3 nucleotides: TGTGCCAGTAGTATTGGCGGCAGGGGAAGAGGCTACACCTTC.